Following are 21 T cell receptor beta chains from one sample sequenced in a study of cytomegalovirus exposure and HLA in healthy donors. Use of 60 Vbeta and 13 Jbeta primers characterized the PCR. Libraries were prepared by immunoSEQ multiplex PCR; TCRdb keeps only in-frame clonotypes and omits some of them. The table has about 210,000 clones, over 75% seen once. Sequenced input: PBMCs. The receptors shown here come from a woman in her fifties or sixties in good health and CMV-seropositive.

The rearrangement joins TRBV4-1 to TRBJ2-3; TRBD2 matches 8 bases. The CDR3 is 18 amino acids. V shed 1 base and J 3 bases; nucleotides not matched to a gene: 12. CDR1 and CDR2 from the germline V gene are MGHRA and YSYEKL. CDR3 protein: CASSQASRSGGPTDTQYF. The CDR3 DNA reads as TGCGCCAGCAGCCAAGCTTCGCGTTCGGGGGGGCCAACAGATACGCAGTATTTT.

This clone was detected only once. The genes are TRBV19 and TRBJ1-5, with 8 nucleotides matching TRBD1. Germline V gives CDR1 LNHDA, CDR2 SQIVND (reference sequence). The V segment lost 4 bases and the J segment 1 base; nucleotides outside the gene matches: 3. The CDR3 has 15 amino acids. The CDR3, as DNA: TGTGCCAGTAGTACTACAGGGGGAAGCAATCAGCCCCAGCATTTT. Translating gives CASSTTGGSNQPQHF.

The chain links TRBV19 to TRBJ2-1, with 9 bases aligning to TRBD1. The V and J ends lost 7 bases and 6 bases, in that order; junction bases with no gene match: 7. The germline V gene encodes CDR1 LNHDA and CDR2 SQIVND (reference sequence). The CDR3 has 14 residues. The CDR3 loop is CASKDRGRGNEQFF. The DNA for the CDR3 is TGTGCCAGTAAAGACAGGGGGAGAGGCAATGAGCAGTTCTTC.

The chain is built from TRBV5-1 and TRBJ2-7, with a tentative D call TRBD2 (5 bases). Germline V CDR1 and CDR2: SGHRS, YFSETQ. The CDR3 length is 14 residues. With 0 bases removed from V and 6 bases from J, the gap between germline ends came to 13 bases. Here the CDR3 DNA reads TGCGCCAGCAGCTTGGCCCTGATAGGGAGCGAGCAGTACTTC. It specifies CASSLALIGSEQYF.

V usage is TRBV9 and J usage is TRBJ1-1; TRBD1 matches at 9 bases. Losses at the gene ends were 4 bases for V and 3 bases for J; bases not matched to a gene: 7. CDR3 size: 15 residues. Germline V gives CDR1 SGDLS, CDR2 YYNGEE. The CDR3 here is CASSPTGTGYTEAFF. CDR3 in DNA: TGTGCCAGCAGCCCGACCGGGACAGGGTACACTGAAGCTTTCTTT.

V usage is TRBV6-5 and J usage is TRBJ1-1; tentatively, D is TRBD1 (5 bases). CDR1 MNHEY and CDR2 SVGAGI come from the germline V gene. V lost 6 bases to trimming and J lost 1 base, with 15 bases between them. This CDR3 has 15 amino acids. The CDR3 sequence is CASSPIGGWNTEAFF. The CDR3 DNA is TGTGCCAGCAGCCCTATCGGGGGTTGGAACACTGAAGCTTTCTTT.

This sequence joins TRBV5-6 and TRBJ1-3; possibly TRBD1 for D (5 bases). The CDR3 runs to 17 residues. The V end lost 6 bases, the J end lost 0 bases, and 19 bases lay between the germline ends. CDR1 is SGHDT and CDR2 is YYEEEE in the germline V gene. CDR3 coding DNA: TGTGCCAGCACCCAACTGGGGGGATCCTACTCTGGAAACACCATATATTTT. This translates into CASTQLGGSYSGNTIYF. Full variable domain (outside the CDR3, taken from reference TRBV5-6 and TRBJ1-3): DAGVTQSPTHLIKTRGQQVTLRCSPKSGHDTVSWYQQALGQGPQFIFQYYEEEERQRGNFPDRFSGHQFPNYSSELNVNALLLGDSALYLCASTQLGGSYSGNTIYFGEGSWLTVV.

The CDR3 coding sequence is TGCAGTTGGCGGGGAGGGGGTCGTTACACCTTC. This encodes CSWRGGGRYTF. This chain connects TRBV20-1 to TRBJ1-2; D is possibly TRBD1 (6 bases). CDR3 length equals 11 residues. The germline V and J ends were trimmed by 8 bases and 11 bases, with 18 bases remaining between them. CDR1 and CDR2 (germline): DFQATT, SNEGSKA (reference sequence).

The chain carries TRBV6-5 and TRBJ2-5; 8 nucleotides line up with TRBD1. The CDR3 is 14 residues long. The J segment lost 5 bases and the V segment lost 5 bases, leaving 7 bases of the junction unmatched. Germline CDR1 MNHEY, CDR2 SVGAGI. CDR3 DNA: TGTGCCAGCAGTGCGTGGGACAGGTCTGAGACCCAGTACTTC. Its translation: CASSAWDRSETQYF.

The chain has TRBV7-2 and TRBJ2-7, with D perhaps matching TRBD2 (5 bases). V dropped 1 base and J dropped 2 bases, with 9 bases sitting between them. CDR1 is SGHTA and CDR2 is FQGNSA in the germline V gene. This CDR3 region has 14 residues. The CDR3 loop reads CASSLGGPPYEQYF. CDR3 coding DNA: TGTGCCAGCAGCTTAGGCGGGCCTCCCTACGAGCAGTACTTC.

The table lists this clone with a count of one. One end of the junction varies from germline; a read error may be responsible. This chain connects TRBV7-9 to TRBJ1-4; 7 bases line up with TRBD1. This CDR3 region has 15 residues. Germline CDR1 reads SEHNR; CDR2 reads FQNEAQ (reference sequence). The CDR3 here is CSSSFTTGWYEKLFF. Here the CDR3 DNA reads TGTTCCAGCAGCTTCACGACAGGGTGGTATGAAAAACTGTTTTTT.

In its sample, this clone was seen once. J is TRBJ2-7 and V is TRBV18; 7 nucleotides line up with TRBD1. The CDR3 contains 16 residues. V gave up 3 bases and J gave up 2 bases; unmatched junction bases: 10. The germline gives CDR1 KGHSH, CDR2 LQKENI. The CDR3 nucleotides read TGTGCCAGCTCACCGGGCTCCGGGACAGAAGCCTACGAGCAGTACTTC. Translation gives CASSPGSGTEAYEQYF.

The rearrangement links TRBV4-1 to TRBJ2-1, with D hard to call. Trimming pared 2 bases from V and 1 base from J, leaving 15 bases between. The CDR3 runs to 17 residues. Germline CDR1 is MGHRA and CDR2 is YSYEKL. The DNA for the CDR3 is TGCGCCAGCAGCCAATTAAGAATGGTTCGGTCCTACAATGAGCAGTTCTTC. This encodes CASSQLRMVRSYNEQFF.

The V gene is TRBV10-3, the J gene TRBJ1-6; 10 bases agree with TRBD1. The CDR3 sequence is 15 residues long. Per the germline V gene, CDR1 is ENHRY and CDR2 is SYGVKD. The trim removed 6 bases at V and 7 bases at J, leaving 6 bases unmatched. The CDR3 reads CAIRAGTGVNSPLHF. CDR3 nucleotide sequence: TGTGCCATCAGGGCCGGGACAGGGGTAAATTCACCCCTCCACTTT.

The chain uses TRBV5-1 and TRBJ2-2; weak D call: TRBD2 (7 bases). The CDR3 runs 15 residues. In germline, CDR1 is SGHRS, CDR2 YFSETQ. Between the trimmed V and J ends, which lost 5 bases and 6 bases, there was a span of 17 bases. CDR3 DNA sequence: TGCGCCAGCAGTATGACGGGGGGCGGTTCCGGGGAGCTGTTTTTT. Residues: CASSMTGGGSGELFF. The variable domain in full, with the rest retrieved from reference TRBV5-1 and TRBJ2-2, is KAGVTQTPRYLIKTRGQQVTLSCSPISGHRSVSWYQQTPGQGLQFLFEYFSETQRNKGNFPGRFSGRQFSNSRSEMNVSTLELGDSALYLCASSMTGGGSGELFFGEGSRLTVL.

The gene calls are TRBV6-5 and TRBJ2-2; 8 bases fit TRBD1. The CDR3 has 14 amino acids. CDR1 is MNHEY and CDR2 is SVGAGI in the germline V gene. J gave up 1 base and V 8 bases, and 3 bases lay outside the gene matches. CDR3 sequence: CASLTGGNTGELFF. CDR3 nucleotides: TGTGCCAGCCTCACAGGGGGGAACACCGGGGAGCTGTTTTTT.

This clone came up once. The CDR3 bases are TGTGCCAGCTCACCACTTCGGTTTGAAGCTTTCTTT. This translates into CASSPLRFEAFF. The J gene is TRBJ1-1, the V gene TRBV18; D gene uncertain. Germline V gives CDR1 KGHSH, CDR2 LQKENI. This CDR3 comprises 12 residues. V shed 1 base and J shed 7 bases, with 7 bases lying between them.

This clone was seen only once. The gene calls are TRBV4-1 and TRBJ2-1, with TRBD2 matching 15 bases. In germline, CDR1 is MGHRA, CDR2 YSYEKL. CDR3 length equals 16 residues. Trimming cost V 3 bases and J 7 bases; bases outside gene matches: 4. CDR3 sequence: CASSHLGLAGGNEQFF. The CDR3 coding sequence is TGCGCCAGCAGCCACCTTGGACTAGCGGGGGGGAATGAGCAGTTCTTC.

This chain links TRBV5-1 with TRBJ1-1; D is uncertain. This CDR3 is 16 amino acids long. The germline V and J ends were trimmed by 4 bases and 0 bases, with 16 bases remaining between them. Germline assignment: CDR1 SGHRS and CDR2 YFSETQ. The CDR3 reads CASSLHGSSMNTEAFF. CDR3 DNA sequence: TGCGCCAGCAGCCTACACGGGTCAAGCATGAACACTGAAGCTTTCTTT.

This rearrangement joins TRBV19 to TRBJ2-7; 7 nucleotides agree with TRBD1. From germline, CDR1 is LNHDA and CDR2 SQIVND (reference sequence). Trimming took 6 bases from V and 1 from J; bases not matched to a gene: 3. The CDR3 totals 13 residues. CDR3 sequence reads: CASRGRGSYEQYF. In DNA form, the CDR3 reads TGTGCCAGTAGAGGCAGGGGGTCCTACGAGCAGTACTTC.

The rearrangement joins TRBV7-2 to TRBJ1-6; perhaps TRBD1 as D (5 bases). The germline CDR1 and CDR2 sequences are SGHTA and FQGNSA. The CDR3 sequence is 17 residues long. The V end was cut by 2 bases, the J end by 5 bases, with 16 bases between. The CDR3 sequence: CASSLRGSSTDNSPLHF. The CDR3 DNA follows: TGTGCCAGCAGCTTAAGGGGCAGCAGTACCGATAATTCACCCCTCCACTTT.